This paragraph reports one TCR beta chain. This sample is drawn from a study of cytomegalovirus exposure and HLA in healthy donors. The V gene's germline CDR1 is GTSNPN and CDR2 SVGIG (reference sequence). The length of the CDR3 is 16 residues. V lost 0 bases, J lost 4 bases, and 8 bases stayed unmatched. The study ran its PCR with 60 Vbeta and 13 Jbeta primers. Method: immunoSEQ multiplex PCR; TCRdb's copy keeps in-frame clones and lacks some. The sample lists 100,000 to 150,000 clones, roughly four fifths occurring once. Sequences were obtained from PBMCs. V is TRBV30 and J is TRBJ2-3; 9 bases align to TRBD1. The TCR was taken from a woman between 40 and 55 years old in good health and CMV-seropositive. In nucleotides, the CDR3 is TGTGCCTGGAGTGTAGACAGGGGGTTCGGCCCAGATACGCAGTATTTT. This gives the protein CAWSVDRGFGPDTQYF.